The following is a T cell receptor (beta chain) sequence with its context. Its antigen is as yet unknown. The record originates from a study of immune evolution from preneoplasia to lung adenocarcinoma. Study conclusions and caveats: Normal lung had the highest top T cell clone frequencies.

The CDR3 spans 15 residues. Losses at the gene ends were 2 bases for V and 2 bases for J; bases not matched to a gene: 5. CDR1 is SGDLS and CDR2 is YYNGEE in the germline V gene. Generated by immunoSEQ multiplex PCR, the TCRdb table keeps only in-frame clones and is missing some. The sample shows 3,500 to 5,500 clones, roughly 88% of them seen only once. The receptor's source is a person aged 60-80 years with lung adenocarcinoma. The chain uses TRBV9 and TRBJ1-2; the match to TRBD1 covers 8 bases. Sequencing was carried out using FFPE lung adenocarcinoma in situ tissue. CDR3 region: CASSVTDRVNYGYTF. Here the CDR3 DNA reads TGTGCCAGCAGCGTTACGGACAGGGTAAACTATGGCTACACCTTC.